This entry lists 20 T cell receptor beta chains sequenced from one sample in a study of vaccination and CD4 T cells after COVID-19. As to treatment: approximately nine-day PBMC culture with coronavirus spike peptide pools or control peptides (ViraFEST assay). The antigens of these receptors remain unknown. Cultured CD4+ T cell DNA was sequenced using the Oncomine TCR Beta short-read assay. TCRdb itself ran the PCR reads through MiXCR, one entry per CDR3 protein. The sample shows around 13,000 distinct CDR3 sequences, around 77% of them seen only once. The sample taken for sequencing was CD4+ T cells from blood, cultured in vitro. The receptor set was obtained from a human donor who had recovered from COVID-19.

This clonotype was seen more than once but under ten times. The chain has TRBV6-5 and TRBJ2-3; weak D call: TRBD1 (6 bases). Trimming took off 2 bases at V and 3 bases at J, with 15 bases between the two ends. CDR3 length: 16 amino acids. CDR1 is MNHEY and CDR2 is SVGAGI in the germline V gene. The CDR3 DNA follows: TGTGCCAGCAGTTACGGGGGCAGGGACCTAACAGATACGCAGTATTTT. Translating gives CASSYGGRDLTDTQYF.

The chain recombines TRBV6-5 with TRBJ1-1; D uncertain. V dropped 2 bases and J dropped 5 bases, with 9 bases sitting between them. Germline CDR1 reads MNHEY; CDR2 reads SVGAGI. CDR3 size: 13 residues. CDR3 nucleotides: TGTGCCAGCAGTTACAAGGCTTTGACTGAAGCTTTCTTT. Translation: CASSYKALTEAFF.

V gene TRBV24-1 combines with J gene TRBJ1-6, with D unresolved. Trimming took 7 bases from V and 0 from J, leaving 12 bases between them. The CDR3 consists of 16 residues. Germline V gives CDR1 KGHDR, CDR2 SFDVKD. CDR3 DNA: TGTGCCACCAGGACGGACGGTAGCTCCTATAATTCACCCCTCCACTTT. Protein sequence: CATRTDGSSYNSPLHF.

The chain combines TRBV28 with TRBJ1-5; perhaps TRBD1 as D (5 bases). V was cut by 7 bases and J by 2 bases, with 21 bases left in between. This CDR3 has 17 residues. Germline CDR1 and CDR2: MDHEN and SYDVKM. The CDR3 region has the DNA TGTGCCAGCAAATGGGGGTTTCGGTCGATGGGCAATCAGCCCCAGCATTTT. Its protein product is CASKWGFRSMGNQPQHF.

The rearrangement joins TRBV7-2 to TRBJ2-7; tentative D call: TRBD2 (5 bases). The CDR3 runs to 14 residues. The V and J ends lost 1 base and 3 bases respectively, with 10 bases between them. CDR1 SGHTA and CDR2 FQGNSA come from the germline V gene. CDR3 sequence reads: CASSLGSGFYEQYF. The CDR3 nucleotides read TGTGCCAGCAGCTTAGGGTCGGGATTCTACGAGCAGTACTTC.

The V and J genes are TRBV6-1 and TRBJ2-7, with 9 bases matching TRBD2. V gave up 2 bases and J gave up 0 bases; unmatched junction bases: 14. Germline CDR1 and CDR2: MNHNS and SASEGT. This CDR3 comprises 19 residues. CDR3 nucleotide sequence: TGTGCCAGCAGTGAAAGGACCCCCTTTAGCGGGGGCACCTCCTACGAGCAGTACTTC. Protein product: CASSERTPFSGGTSYEQYF.

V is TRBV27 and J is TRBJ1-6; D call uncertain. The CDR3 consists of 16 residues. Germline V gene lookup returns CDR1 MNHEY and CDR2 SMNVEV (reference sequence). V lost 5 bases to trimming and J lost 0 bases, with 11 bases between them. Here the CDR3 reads CASSLRSSSYNSPLHF. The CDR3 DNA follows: TGTGCCAGCAGTCTCCGGTCAAGCTCCTATAATTCACCCCTCCACTTT.

The chain's CDR3 is CASSLQGVSTDTQYF. The CDR3, as DNA: TGTGCCAGCAGCCTACAGGGAGTTAGCACAGATACGCAGTATTTT. V and J are TRBV6-2 or TRBV6-3 and TRBJ2-3; possible D gene TRBD1, 6 bases. Germline loops: CDR1 MNHEY, CDR2 SVGEGT. CDR3 size: 15 residues. Deletions cut 6 bases from V and 0 bases from J, with 13 bases between.

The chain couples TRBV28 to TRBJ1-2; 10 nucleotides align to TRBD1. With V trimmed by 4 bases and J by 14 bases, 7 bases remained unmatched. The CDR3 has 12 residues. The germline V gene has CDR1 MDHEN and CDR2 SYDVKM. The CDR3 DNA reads TGTGCCAGCAGTTCCCTGGACAGGGGGGGGACCTTC. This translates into CASSSLDRGGTF.

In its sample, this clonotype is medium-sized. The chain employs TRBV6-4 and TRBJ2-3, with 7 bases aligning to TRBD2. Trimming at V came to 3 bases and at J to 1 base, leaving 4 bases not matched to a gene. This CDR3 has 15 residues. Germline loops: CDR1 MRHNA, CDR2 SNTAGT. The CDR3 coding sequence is TGTGCCAGCAGTGAAGGCGGGAGCGGCACAGATACGCAGTATTTT. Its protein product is CASSEGGSGTDTQYF.

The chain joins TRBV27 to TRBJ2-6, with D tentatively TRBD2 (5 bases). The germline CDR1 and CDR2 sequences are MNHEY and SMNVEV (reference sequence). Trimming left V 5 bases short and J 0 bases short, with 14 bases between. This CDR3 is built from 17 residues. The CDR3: CASSPRASSSGANVLTF. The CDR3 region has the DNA TGTGCCAGCAGTCCCCGGGCTAGCAGCTCTGGGGCCAACGTCCTGACTTTC. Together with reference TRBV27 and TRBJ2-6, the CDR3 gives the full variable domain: EAQVTQNPRYLITVTGKKLTVTCSQNMNHEYMSWYRQDPGLGLRQIYYSMNVEVTDKGDVPEGYKVSRKEKRNFPLILESPSPNQTSLYFCASSPRASSSGANVLTFGAGSRLTVL.

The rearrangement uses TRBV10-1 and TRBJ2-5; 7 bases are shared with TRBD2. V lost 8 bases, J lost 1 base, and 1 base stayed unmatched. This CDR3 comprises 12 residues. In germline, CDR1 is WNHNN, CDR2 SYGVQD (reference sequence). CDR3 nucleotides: TGCGCCAGCGGGAGGGGCCAAGAGACCCAGTACTTC. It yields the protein CASGRGQETQYF.

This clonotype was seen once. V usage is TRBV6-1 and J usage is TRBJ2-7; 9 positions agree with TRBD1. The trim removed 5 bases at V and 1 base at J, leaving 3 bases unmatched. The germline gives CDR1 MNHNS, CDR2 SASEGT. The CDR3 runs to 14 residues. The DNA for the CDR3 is TGTGCCAGCAGTCGGGACAGGGTTTCCTACGAGCAGTACTTC. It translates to CASSRDRVSYEQYF.

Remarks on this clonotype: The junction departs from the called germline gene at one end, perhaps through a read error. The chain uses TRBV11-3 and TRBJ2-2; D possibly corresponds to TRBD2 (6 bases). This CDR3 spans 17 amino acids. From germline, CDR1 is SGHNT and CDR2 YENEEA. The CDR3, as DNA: TGTACCAGCAGCTTAGGTAGCGGCCCAGCGAACACCGGGGAGCTGTTTTTT. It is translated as CTSSLGSGPANTGELFF.

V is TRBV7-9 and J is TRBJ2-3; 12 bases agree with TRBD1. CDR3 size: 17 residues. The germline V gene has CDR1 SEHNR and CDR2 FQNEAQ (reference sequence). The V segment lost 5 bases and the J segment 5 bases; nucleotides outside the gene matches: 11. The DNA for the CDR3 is TGTGCCAGCAGCCTGCAATGGGGACAGGGGGCGCGAGATACGCAGTATTTT. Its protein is CASSLQWGQGARDTQYF.

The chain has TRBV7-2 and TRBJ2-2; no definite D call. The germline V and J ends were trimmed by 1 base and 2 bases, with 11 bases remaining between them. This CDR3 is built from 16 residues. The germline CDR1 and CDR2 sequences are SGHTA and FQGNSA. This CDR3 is CASSLVLAANTGELFF. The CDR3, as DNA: TGTGCCAGCAGCTTAGTGCTGGCAGCAAACACCGGGGAGCTGTTTTTT. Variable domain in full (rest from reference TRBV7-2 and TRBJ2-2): GAGVSQSPSNKVTEKGKDVELRCDPISGHTALYWYRQSLGQGLEFLIYFQGNSAPDKSGLPSDRFSAERTGGSVSTLTIQRTQQEDSAVYLCASSLVLAANTGELFFGEGSRLTVL.

The CDR3 loop is CASSFLGGGQPQHF. In nucleotides, the CDR3 is TGTGCCAGCAGTTTTTTGGGCGGGGGGCAGCCCCAGCATTTT. This chain joins TRBV6-5 and TRBJ1-5, with D perhaps matching TRBD1 (5 bases). Germline CDR1 and CDR2: MNHEY and SVGAGI. With 4 bases removed from V and 7 bases from J, the gap between germline ends came to 14 bases. There are 14 residues in the CDR3.

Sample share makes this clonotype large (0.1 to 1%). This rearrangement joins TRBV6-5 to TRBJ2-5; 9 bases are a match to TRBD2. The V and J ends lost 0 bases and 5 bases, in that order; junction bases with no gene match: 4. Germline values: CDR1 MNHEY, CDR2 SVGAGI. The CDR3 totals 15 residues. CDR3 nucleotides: TGTGCCAGCAGTTACTCGTCCAGCGGGGGGGAGACCCAGTACTTC. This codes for CASSYSSSGGETQYF.

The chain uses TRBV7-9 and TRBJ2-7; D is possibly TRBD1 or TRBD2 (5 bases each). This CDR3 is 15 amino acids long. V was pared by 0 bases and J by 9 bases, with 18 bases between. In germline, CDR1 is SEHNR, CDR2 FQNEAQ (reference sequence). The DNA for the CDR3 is TGTGCCAGCAGCTTAGCGGGGCAGGCGGGCTCACCGCAGTACTTC. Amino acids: CASSLAGQAGSPQYF.

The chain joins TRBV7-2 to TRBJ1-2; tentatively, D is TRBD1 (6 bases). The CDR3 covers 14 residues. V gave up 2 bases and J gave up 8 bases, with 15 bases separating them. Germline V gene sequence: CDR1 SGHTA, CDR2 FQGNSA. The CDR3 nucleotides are TGTGCCAGCAGCTTATTGATGGGGGCGCGGGGCTACACCTTC. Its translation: CASSLLMGARGYTF.